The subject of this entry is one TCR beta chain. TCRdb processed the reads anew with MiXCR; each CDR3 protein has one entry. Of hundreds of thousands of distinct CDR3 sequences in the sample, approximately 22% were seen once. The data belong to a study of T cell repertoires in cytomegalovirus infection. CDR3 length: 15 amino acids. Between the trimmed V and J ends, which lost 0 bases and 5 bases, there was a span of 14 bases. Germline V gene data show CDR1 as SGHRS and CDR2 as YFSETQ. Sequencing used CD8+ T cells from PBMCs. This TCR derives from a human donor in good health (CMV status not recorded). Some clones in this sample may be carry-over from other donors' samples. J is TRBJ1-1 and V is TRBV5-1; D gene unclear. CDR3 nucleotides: TGCGCCAGCAGCTTGGCCATGGCAGGATGGACTGAAGCTTTCTTT. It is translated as CASSLAMAGWTEAFF.